This TCR beta chain was recorded in a study of monozygotic twins with inflammatory bowel disease. RNA in its total form was extracted from whole blood, and T cells were not sorted. For each CDR3 protein, TCRdb gives one entry from its re-call of the 5' RACE reads, without DNA. This sample's table reports some 200,000 distinct CDR3 sequences. The source is a human donor with ulcerative colitis or Crohn's disease, or a healthy co-twin of an affected twin (not recorded which). Sequencing was done on a sample of blood.

The CDR3 spells CASSFSRGGSYNEQFF. V usage is TRBV5-1 and J usage is TRBJ2-1; TCRdb designates TRBD1, a call that cannot be tested without DNA. CDR1 SGHRS and CDR2 YFSETQ come from the germline V gene. The CDR3 has 16 residues.